These 12 T cell receptor beta chains came from one sample sequenced in a study of human T cells and chemical hapten exposure. This sample's time point: patch test 2, 6 weeks after DPC sensitization. The treatment is: therapeutic diphenylcyclopropenone sensitization with weekly scalp DPC. The authors' total RNA extraction used unfractionated whole blood. TCRdb analysed the RACE reads with MiXCR anew, one entry per CDR3 protein. The sample has approximately 46,000 distinct CDR3 sequences, roughly 9% seen once. The sequenced sample was whole blood, obtained in connection with sensitization to the hapten diphenylcyclopropenone (DPC). The origin of the receptors is a woman in her 30s with alopecia areata. Some clones in this sample may be carry-over from other donors' samples.

Concerning this clonotype: This may be a read error: a much more frequent sequence differs by one nucleotide. CDR3 protein: CASSFKEWGQNEKLFF. The CDR3 nucleotides are TGTGCCAGCAGCTTTAAAGAATGGGGACAAAATGAAAAACTGTTTTTT. The genes are TRBV5-4 and TRBJ1-4; maybe TRBD1 (6 bases). The CDR3 covers 16 residues. CDR1 SGHNT and CDR2 YYREEE come from the germline V gene (reference sequence). Trimming stripped 2 bases from V and 5 bases from J, with 16 bases between.

The chain joins TRBV7-2 to TRBJ2-4; 7 bases match TRBD2. V dropped 5 bases and J dropped 3; count of bases not matched to a gene: 10. The CDR3 is 16 residues long. Germline-derived CDR1 and CDR2 are SGHTA and FQGNSA. DNA for the CDR3: TGTGCCAGCAGCCCCCGGGAGGAGAGATACAAAAACATTCAGTACTTC. Translation gives CASSPREERYKNIQYF.

The sample holds many counts of this clonotype. V is TRBV7-2 and J is TRBJ2-3, with D possibly being TRBD1 (5 bases). The germline CDR1 and CDR2 sequences are SGHTA and FQGNSA. Trimming took off 0 bases at V and 9 bases at J, with 10 bases between the two ends. The CDR3 covers 13 residues. The CDR3 is CASSLAGPGTQYF. The CDR3 coding sequence is TGTGCCAGCAGCTTAGCGGGGCCAGGGACGCAGTATTTT.

This clonotype was observed a handful of times. The chain employs TRBV6-5 and TRBJ1-1; TRBD1 agrees at 12 bases. The V gene end was trimmed by 6 bases and the J gene end by 7 bases; junction bases not matched to a gene: 3. CDR1 is MNHEY, CDR2 SVGAGI, per germline. The CDR3 runs 13 residues. CDR3 nucleotides: TGTGCCAGCAGGGGACAGGGGGCGGGTGAAGCTTTCTTT. It translates to CASRGQGAGEAFF.

The V call is TRBV12-3 or TRBV12-4, the J call TRBJ1-1; 7 bases map to TRBD1. The CDR3 has 17 residues. Losses at the gene ends were 11 bases for V and 0 bases for J; bases not matched to a gene: 18. The CDR3 sequence is CASDEWNQGGMNTEAFF. The CDR3, as DNA: TGTGCCTCCGATGAGTGGAACCAGGGGGGAATGAACACTGAAGCTTTCTTT.

This clonotype came up a few times. The chain combines TRBV15 with TRBJ1-3; 11 bases agree with TRBD1. V gave up 1 base and J gave up 1 base; unmatched junction bases: 3. The CDR3 extends over 17 amino acids. Germline CDR1 LNHNV, CDR2 YYDKDF (reference sequence). CDR3: CATSRGGTGGSGNTIYF. The CDR3 DNA reads TGTGCCACCAGCAGAGGCGGGACAGGGGGATCTGGAAACACCATATATTTT.

There are a few counts of this clonotype. This chain uses TRBV4-3 with TRBJ2-2, with D uncertain. This CDR3 region has 16 residues. Germline assignment: CDR1 LGHNA and CDR2 YSLEER. V lost 4 bases, J lost 4 bases, and 16 bases lay in between. CDR3 sequence: CASSPRPGTATGELFF. CDR3 nucleotides: TGCGCCAGCAGCCCTCGCCCGGGCACCGCCACCGGGGAGCTGTTTTTT.

This clonotype was observed at least ten times. The V gene is TRBV9, the J gene TRBJ1-3; D is unclear. The CDR3 has 16 amino acids. V was pared by 0 bases and J by 0 bases, with 10 bases between. Germline loops: CDR1 SGDLS, CDR2 YYNGEE. The CDR3: CASSVVGEGSGNTIYF. The CDR3 DNA follows: TGTGCCAGCAGCGTAGTTGGGGAGGGCTCTGGAAACACCATATATTTT.

The chain employs TRBV10-3 and TRBJ1-3, with D tentatively TRBD1 (6 bases). Per germline, CDR1 ENHRY and CDR2 SYGVKD. V was trimmed by 10 bases and J by 0 bases, leaving 13 bases between them. The CDR3 consists of 14 residues. CDR3 protein: CATTDSSSGNTIYF. CDR3 nucleotide sequence: TGTGCCACCACGGACAGCAGCTCTGGAAACACCATATATTTT.

This clonotype was seen ten or more times. The J gene is TRBJ2-7, the V gene TRBV7-2; 14 positions agree with TRBD2. J gave up 6 bases and V 5 bases, and 9 bases lay outside the gene matches. The CDR3 is 16 amino acids. The germline V gene encodes CDR1 SGHTA and CDR2 FQGNSA. The CDR3 sequence is CASSETSGGAFGEQYF. CDR3 sequence (DNA): TGTGCCAGCAGCGAGACTAGCGGGGGGGCGTTCGGCGAGCAGTACTTC.

This clonotype was counted at least ten times. This chain connects TRBV4-2 to TRBJ1-5, with unresolved D. This CDR3 comprises 13 residues. Trimming removed 4 bases from V and 3 bases from J, with 7 bases in between. Germline V gene sequence: CDR1 LGHNA, CDR2 YNFKEQ. The CDR3 nucleotides are TGTGCCAGCAGCCCGAGTCACAATCAGCCCCAGCATTTT. This sequence encodes CASSPSHNQPQHF.

Ten or more counts support this clonotype. The gene calls are TRBV3-1 and TRBJ2-7; D unclear. CDR3 length: 12 residues. CDR1 is LGHDT, CDR2 YNNKEL, per germline (reference sequence). Trimming removed 1 base at V and 0 bases at J, with 1 base between. CDR3 nucleotides: TGTGCCAGCAGCCAAGTCTCCTACGAGCAGTACTTC. Translating gives CASSQVSYEQYF.